The next 10 T cell receptor beta chains were all read from a single sample in a study of blood T cell repertoires in COVID-19. Assay used: immunoSEQ multiplex PCR; TCRdb lists only in-frame clones, some missing. The sample includes around 340,000 clones, roughly 90% of them seen just once. Sequenced: PBMCs or T cells enriched from blood (not recorded which). The receptors shown here come from a woman aged 25 to 45 who had been exposed to COVID-19.

The V call is TRBV10-3, the J call TRBJ1-5; D may be TRBD1 (6 bases). Germline CDR1 and CDR2: ENHRY and SYGVKD. Between the trimmed V and J ends, which lost 8 bases and 3 bases, there was a span of 11 bases. The CDR3 extends over 13 amino acids. CDR3 protein: CAIADRPNQPQHF. The DNA for the CDR3 is TGTGCCATCGCGGACAGACCCAATCAGCCCCAGCATTTT.

The chain joins TRBV5-4 to TRBJ1-2; no reliable D call. The CDR3 has 14 amino acids. Germline V gene lookup returns CDR1 SGHNT and CDR2 YYREEE (reference sequence). Trimming left V 4 bases short and J 6 bases short, with 16 bases between. The DNA for the CDR3 is TGTGCCAGCAGCCTACCGGGAATTCCTGATGGCTACACCTTC. Protein: CASSLPGIPDGYTF.

This chain uses TRBV5-6 with TRBJ2-2; TRBD1 might be the D (6 bases). This CDR3 spans 15 amino acids. Deletions cut 4 bases from V and 5 bases from J, with 15 bases between. Germline CDR1 is SGHDT and CDR2 is YYEEEE. CDR3 region: CASSPQGPVTGELFF. The DNA of the CDR3 is TGTGCCAGCAGCCCGCAGGGGCCCGTAACCGGGGAGCTGTTTTTT.

The chain carries TRBV9 and TRBJ2-3, with 8 bases that match TRBD2. The CDR3 spans 15 residues. CDR1 is SGDLS and CDR2 is YYNGEE in the germline V gene. V shed 0 bases, J shed 4 bases, and the junction held 4 bases outside the gene matches. CDR3: CASSVDSGSSDTQYF. The CDR3 DNA follows: TGTGCCAGCAGCGTAGACAGCGGGAGCTCAGATACGCAGTATTTT.

This clone showed up just once. The V gene is TRBV21-1, the J gene TRBJ2-7; whether TRBD2, the table's D call, matches the DNA was not checked. TRBV21-1 is described as a pseudogene. CDR3 size: 18 residues. The CDR3 DNA sequence: TGTGCCAGCAGCCCTCGGCCCGGGACTAGCGGGGGTACCTACGAGCAGTACTTC. Its protein is CASSPRPGTSGGTYEQYF.

V gene TRBV6-5 combines with J gene TRBJ1-1; 7 nucleotides align to TRBD1. This CDR3 comprises 14 residues. Trimming removed 8 bases from V and 1 base from J; junction bases left unmatched: 7. Germline V gene data show CDR1 as MNHEY and CDR2 as SVGAGI. The CDR3 DNA follows: TGTGCCAGCTTAACCCGACAGGGGAACACTGAAGCTTTCTTT. This sequence encodes CASLTRQGNTEAFF.

V is TRBV9 and J is TRBJ1-5; 8 nucleotides align to TRBD1. CDR3 length equals 16 residues. The germline CDR1 and CDR2 sequences are SGDLS and YYNGEE. V lost 0 bases to trimming and J lost 4 bases; unmatched junction nucleotides: 6. The DNA for the CDR3 is TGTGCCAGCAGCGTAGACGCAGGGGGCCTAAATCAGCCCCAGCATTTT. Its protein product is CASSVDAGGLNQPQHF.

CDR3 DNA: TGCAGCGTTGTGGCAGGGGTTGGCAATCAGCCCCAGCATTTT. This gives the protein CSVVAGVGNQPQHF. The chain has TRBV29-1 and TRBJ1-5; D is perhaps TRBD1 (6 bases). CDR3 length equals 14 residues. Germline CDR1 and CDR2: SQVTM and ANQGSEA. V lost 4 bases and J lost 2, with 12 bases in between.

The chain carries TRBV20-1 and TRBJ2-7; 8 bases align to TRBD2. Trimming at V came to 3 bases and at J to 2 bases, leaving 6 bases not matched to a gene. Germline V gene lookup returns CDR1 DFQATT and CDR2 SNEGSKA (reference sequence). The CDR3 consists of 14 residues. The CDR3 coding sequence is TGCAGTGCTAGTGAGTCAGCGGGAGCCTACGAGCAGTACTTC. It codes for CSASESAGAYEQYF.

The chain has TRBV6-5 and TRBJ2-1; TRBD1 might be the D (6 bases). Germline V gene lookup returns CDR1 MNHEY and CDR2 SVGAGI. The CDR3 is 13 amino acids. V lost 4 bases and J lost 9, with 13 bases in between. In nucleotides, the CDR3 is TGTGCCAGCAGTTGGGGGATGGGGGCTGAGCAGTTCTTC. Amino acids: CASSWGMGAEQFF.